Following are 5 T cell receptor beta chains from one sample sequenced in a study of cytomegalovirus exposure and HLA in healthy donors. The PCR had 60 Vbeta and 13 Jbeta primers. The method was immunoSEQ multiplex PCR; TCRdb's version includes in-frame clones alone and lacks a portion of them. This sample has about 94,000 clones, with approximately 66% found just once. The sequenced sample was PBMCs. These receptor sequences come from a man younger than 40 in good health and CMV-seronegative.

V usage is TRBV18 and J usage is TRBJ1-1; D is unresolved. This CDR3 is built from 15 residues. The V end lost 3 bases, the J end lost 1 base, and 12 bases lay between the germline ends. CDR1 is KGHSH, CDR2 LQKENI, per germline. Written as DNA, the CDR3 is TGTGCCAGCTCACCCCGGGGAGAGGGGAACACTGAAGCTTTCTTT. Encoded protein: CASSPRGEGNTEAFF. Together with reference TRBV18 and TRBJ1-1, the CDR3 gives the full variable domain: NAGVMQNPRHLVRRRGQEARLRCSPMKGHSHVYWYRQLPEEGLKFMVYLQKENIIDESGMPKERFSAEFPKEGPSILRIQQVVRGDSAAYFCASSPRGEGNTEAFFGQGTRLTVV.

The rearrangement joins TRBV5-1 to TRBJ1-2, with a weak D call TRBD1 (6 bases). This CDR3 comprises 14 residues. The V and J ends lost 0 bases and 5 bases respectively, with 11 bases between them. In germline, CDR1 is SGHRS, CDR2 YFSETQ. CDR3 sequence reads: CASSLEGTKYGYTF. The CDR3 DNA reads TGCGCCAGCAGCTTGGAAGGGACAAAATATGGCTACACCTTC.

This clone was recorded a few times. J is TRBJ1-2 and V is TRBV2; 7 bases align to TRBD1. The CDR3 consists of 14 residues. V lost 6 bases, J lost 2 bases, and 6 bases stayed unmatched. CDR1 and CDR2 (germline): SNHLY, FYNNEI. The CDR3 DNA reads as TGTGCCAGCAGGGGGGACAGCGAAAACTATGGCTACACCTTC. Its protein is CASRGDSENYGYTF.

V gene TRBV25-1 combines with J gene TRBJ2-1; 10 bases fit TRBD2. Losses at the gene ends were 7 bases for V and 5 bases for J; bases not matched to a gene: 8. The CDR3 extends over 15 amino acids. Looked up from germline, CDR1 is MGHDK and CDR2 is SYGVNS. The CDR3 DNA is TGTGCCAGCACCGACCCCACTAGCGGGGACAATGAGCAGTTCTTC. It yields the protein CASTDPTSGDNEQFF.

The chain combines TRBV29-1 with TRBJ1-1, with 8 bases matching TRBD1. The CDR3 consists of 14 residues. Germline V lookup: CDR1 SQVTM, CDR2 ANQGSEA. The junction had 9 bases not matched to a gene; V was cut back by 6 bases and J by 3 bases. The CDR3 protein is CSVAYRGRDTEAFF. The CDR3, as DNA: TGCAGCGTCGCGTACAGGGGGAGGGACACTGAAGCTTTCTTT.